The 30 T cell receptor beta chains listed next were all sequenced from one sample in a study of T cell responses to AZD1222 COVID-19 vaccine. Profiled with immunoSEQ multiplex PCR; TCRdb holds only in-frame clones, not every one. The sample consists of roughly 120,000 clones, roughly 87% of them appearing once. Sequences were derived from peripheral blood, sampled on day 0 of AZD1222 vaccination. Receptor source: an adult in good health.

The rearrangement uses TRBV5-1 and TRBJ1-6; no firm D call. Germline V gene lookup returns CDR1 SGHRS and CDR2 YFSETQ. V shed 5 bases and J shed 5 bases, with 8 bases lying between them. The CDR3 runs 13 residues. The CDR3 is CASSTSNNSPLHF. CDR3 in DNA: TGCGCCAGCAGTACATCTAATAATTCACCCCTCCACTTT.

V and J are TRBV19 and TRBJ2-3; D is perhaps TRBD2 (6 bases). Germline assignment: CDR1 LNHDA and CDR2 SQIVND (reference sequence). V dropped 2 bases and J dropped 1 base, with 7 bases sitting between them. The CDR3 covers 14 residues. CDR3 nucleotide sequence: TGTGCCAGTAGTATACGGAGGGGCACAGATACGCAGTATTTT. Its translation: CASSIRRGTDTQYF.

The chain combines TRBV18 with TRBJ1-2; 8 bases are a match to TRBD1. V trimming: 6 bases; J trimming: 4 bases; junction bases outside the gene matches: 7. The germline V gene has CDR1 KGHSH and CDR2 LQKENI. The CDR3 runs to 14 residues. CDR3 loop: CASSGDRFIYGYTF. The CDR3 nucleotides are TGTGCCAGCTCCGGGGACAGGTTCATCTATGGCTACACCTTC.

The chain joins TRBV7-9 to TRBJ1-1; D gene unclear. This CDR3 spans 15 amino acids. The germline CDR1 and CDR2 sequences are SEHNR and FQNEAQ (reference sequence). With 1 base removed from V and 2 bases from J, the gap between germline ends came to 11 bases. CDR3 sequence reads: CASSLGFRFNTEAFF. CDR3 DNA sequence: TGTGCCAGCAGCTTAGGTTTCAGGTTTAACACTGAAGCTTTCTTT.

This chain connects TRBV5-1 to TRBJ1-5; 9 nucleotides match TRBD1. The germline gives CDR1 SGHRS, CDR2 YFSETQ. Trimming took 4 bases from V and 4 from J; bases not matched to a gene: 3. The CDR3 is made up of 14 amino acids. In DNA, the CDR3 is TGCGCCAGCAGCGCGACAGGGGGAAATCAGCCCCAGCATTTT. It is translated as CASSATGGNQPQHF.

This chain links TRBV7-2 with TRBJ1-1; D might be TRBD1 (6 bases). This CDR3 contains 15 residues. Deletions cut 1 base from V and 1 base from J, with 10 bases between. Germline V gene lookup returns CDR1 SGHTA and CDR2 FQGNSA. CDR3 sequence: CASSLGGHRNTEAFF. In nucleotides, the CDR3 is TGTGCCAGCAGCTTAGGGGGACACAGGAACACTGAAGCTTTCTTT.

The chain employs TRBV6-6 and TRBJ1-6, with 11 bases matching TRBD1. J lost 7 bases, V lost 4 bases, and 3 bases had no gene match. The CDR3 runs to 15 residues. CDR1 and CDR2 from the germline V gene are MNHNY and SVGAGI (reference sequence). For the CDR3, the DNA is TGTGCCAGCAGTTTAGGGGACAGGGGGAATTCACCCCTCCACTTT. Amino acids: CASSLGDRGNSPLHF.

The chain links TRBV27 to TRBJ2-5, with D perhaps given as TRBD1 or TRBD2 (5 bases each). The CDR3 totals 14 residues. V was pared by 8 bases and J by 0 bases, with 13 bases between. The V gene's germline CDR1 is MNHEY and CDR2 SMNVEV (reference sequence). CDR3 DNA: TGTGCCAGCTCCACGGGGCTATACCAAGAGACCCAGTACTTC. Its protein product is CASSTGLYQETQYF.

Here the CDR3 reads CASSFPGAYEQYF. The DNA of the CDR3 is TGTGCCAGCAGCTTTCCGGGAGCCTACGAGCAGTACTTC. J is TRBJ2-7 and V is TRBV7-2; D possibly corresponds to TRBD2 (6 bases). Germline loops: CDR1 SGHTA, CDR2 FQGNSA. The V and J ends lost 3 bases and 2 bases respectively, with 8 bases between them. This CDR3 spans 13 amino acids.

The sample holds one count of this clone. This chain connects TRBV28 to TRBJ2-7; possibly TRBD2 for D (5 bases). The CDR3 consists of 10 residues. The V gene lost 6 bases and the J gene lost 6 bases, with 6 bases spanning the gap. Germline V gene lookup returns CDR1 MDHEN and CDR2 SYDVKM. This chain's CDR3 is CASRGAEQYF. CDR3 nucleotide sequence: TGTGCCAGCAGGGGAGCCGAGCAGTACTTC. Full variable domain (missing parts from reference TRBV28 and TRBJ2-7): DVKVTQSSRYLVKRTGEKVFLECVQDMDHENMFWYRQDPGLGLRLIYFSYDVKMKEKGDIPEGYSVSREKKERFSLILESASTNQTSMYLCASRGAEQYFGPGTRLTVT.

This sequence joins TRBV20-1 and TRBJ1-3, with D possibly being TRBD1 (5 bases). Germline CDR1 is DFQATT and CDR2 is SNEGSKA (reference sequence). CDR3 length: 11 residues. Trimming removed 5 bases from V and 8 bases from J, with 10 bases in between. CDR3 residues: CSAATGDTIYF. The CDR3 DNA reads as TGCAGTGCTGCTACAGGAGACACCATATATTTT.

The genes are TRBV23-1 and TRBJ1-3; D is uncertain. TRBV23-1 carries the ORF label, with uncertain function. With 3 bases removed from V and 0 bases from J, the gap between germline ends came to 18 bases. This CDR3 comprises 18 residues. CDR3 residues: CASSHFRPQWDSGNTIYF. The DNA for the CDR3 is TGCGCCAGCAGTCATTTCCGACCACAGTGGGACTCTGGAAACACCATATATTTT.

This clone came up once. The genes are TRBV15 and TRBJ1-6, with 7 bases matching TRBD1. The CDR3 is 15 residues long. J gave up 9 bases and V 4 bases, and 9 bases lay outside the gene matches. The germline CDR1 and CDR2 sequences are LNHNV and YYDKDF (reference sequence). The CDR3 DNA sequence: TGTGCCACCAGCACAGCCGGGACAGCGGCTTCACCCCTCCACTTT. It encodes CATSTAGTAASPLHF.

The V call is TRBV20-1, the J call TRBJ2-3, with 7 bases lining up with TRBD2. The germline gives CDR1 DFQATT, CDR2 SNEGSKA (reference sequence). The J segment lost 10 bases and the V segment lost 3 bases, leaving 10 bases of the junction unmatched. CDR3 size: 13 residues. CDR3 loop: CSASSGGSQAQYF. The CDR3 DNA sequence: TGCAGTGCTAGTTCCGGGGGGTCCCAAGCGCAGTATTTT.

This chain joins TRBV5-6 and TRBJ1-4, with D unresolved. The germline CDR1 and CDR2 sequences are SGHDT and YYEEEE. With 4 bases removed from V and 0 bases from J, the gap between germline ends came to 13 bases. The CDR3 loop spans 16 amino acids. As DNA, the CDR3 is TGTGCCAGCAGCGATGACTTAGAGTCAACTAATGAAAAACTGTTTTTT. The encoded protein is CASSDDLESTNEKLFF. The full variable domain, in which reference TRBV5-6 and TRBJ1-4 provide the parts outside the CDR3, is DAGVTQSPTHLIKTRGQQVTLRCSPKSGHDTVSWYQQALGQGPQFIFQYYEEEERQRGNFPDRFSGHQFPNYSSELNVNALLLGDSALYLCASSDDLESTNEKLFFGSGTQLSVL.

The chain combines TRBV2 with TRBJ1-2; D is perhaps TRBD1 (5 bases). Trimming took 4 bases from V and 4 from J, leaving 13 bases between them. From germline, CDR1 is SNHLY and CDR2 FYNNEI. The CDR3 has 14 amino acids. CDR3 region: CASSGTREPYGYTF. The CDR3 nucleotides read TGTGCCAGCAGTGGGACACGCGAGCCCTATGGCTACACCTTC.

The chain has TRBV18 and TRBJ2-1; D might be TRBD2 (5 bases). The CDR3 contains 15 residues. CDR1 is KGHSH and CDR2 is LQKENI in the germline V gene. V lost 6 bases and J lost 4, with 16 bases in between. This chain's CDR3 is CASSFAITRYNEQFF. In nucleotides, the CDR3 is TGTGCCAGCTCTTTTGCCATCACTAGATACAATGAGCAGTTCTTC.

The CDR3 sequence: CSVVQGRGETDTQYF. The DNA for the CDR3 is TGCAGCGTTGTCCAAGGGCGGGGGGAGACAGATACGCAGTATTTT. The chain has TRBV29-1 and TRBJ2-3; TRBD2 aligns across 8 bases. In germline, CDR1 is SQVTM, CDR2 ANQGSEA. The V gene end was trimmed by 4 bases and the J gene end by 3 bases; junction bases not matched to a gene: 9. The CDR3 totals 15 residues.

The CDR3 region has the DNA TGTGCCAGCAGCCTAGTCGGTCTGGACCCTCGGAATAATGAGCAGTTCTTC. Residues: CASSLVGLDPRNNEQFF. The V and J genes are TRBV7-9 and TRBJ2-1, with D unclear. The CDR3 is made up of 17 amino acids. V gave up 5 bases and J gave up 7 bases, with 24 bases separating them. Germline values: CDR1 SEHNR, CDR2 FQNEAQ (reference sequence).

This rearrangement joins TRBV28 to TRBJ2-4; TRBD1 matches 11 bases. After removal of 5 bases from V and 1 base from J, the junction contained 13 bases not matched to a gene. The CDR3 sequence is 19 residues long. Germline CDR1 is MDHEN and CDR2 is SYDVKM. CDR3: CASSETWTGGEYAKNIQYF. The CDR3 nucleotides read TGTGCCAGCAGTGAGACCTGGACAGGGGGCGAGTATGCCAAAAACATTCAGTACTTC.

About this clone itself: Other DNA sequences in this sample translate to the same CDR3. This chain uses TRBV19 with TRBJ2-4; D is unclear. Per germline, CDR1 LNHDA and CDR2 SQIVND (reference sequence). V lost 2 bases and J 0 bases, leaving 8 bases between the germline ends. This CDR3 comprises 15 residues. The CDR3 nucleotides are TGTGCCAGTAGTATATCGGGTACAGCCAAAAACATTCAGTACTTC. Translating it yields CASSISGTAKNIQYF.

This chain's CDR3 is CASSLVPGGPDTQYF. The CDR3 nucleotides are TGCGCCAGCAGCTTGGTACCGGGGGGTCCAGATACGCAGTATTTT. The chain combines TRBV5-1 with TRBJ2-3, with TRBD2 matching 7 bases. CDR3 size: 15 residues. Germline V gene data show CDR1 as SGHRS and CDR2 as YFSETQ. With V trimmed by 0 bases and J by 4 bases, 5 bases remained unmatched.

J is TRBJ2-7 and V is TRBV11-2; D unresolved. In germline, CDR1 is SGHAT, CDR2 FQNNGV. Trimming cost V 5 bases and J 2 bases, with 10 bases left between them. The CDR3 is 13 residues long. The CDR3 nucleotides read TGTGCCAGCAGCGTCGGGTCCACCTACGAGCAGTACTTC. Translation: CASSVGSTYEQYF.

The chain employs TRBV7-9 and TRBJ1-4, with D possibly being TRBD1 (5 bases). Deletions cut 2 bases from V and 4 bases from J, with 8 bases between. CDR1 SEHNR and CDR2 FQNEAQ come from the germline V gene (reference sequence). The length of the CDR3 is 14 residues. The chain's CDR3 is CASSLNRNNEKLFF. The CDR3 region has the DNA TGTGCCAGCAGCTTAAACAGGAATAATGAAAAACTGTTTTTT.

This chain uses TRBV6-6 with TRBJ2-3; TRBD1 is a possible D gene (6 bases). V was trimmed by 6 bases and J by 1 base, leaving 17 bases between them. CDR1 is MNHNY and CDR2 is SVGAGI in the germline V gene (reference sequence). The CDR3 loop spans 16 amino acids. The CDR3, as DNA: TGTGCCAGCAGCAACCCCAGGGGTTGGGGCACAGATACGCAGTATTTT. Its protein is CASSNPRGWGTDTQYF.

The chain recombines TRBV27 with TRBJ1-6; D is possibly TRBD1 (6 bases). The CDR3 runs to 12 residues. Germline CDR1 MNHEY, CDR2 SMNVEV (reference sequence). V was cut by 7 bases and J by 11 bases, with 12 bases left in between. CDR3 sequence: CASTTTGTPLHF. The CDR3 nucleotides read TGTGCCAGCACCACTACAGGGACACCCCTCCACTTT.

The CDR3: CASIGTGEDGQPQHF. The DNA of the CDR3 is TGTGCCAGCATCGGGACAGGGGAGGACGGTCAGCCCCAGCATTTT. The chain recombines TRBV28 with TRBJ1-5, with TRBD1 matching 10 bases. The germline CDR1 and CDR2 sequences are MDHEN and SYDVKM. The CDR3 sequence is 15 residues long. The V gene end was trimmed by 7 bases and the J gene end by 6 bases; junction bases not matched to a gene: 9. Based on the CDR3 plus reference TRBV28 and TRBJ1-5, the full variable domain is DVKVTQSSRYLVKRTGEKVFLECVQDMDHENMFWYRQDPGLGLRLIYFSYDVKMKEKGDIPEGYSVSREKKERFSLILESASTNQTSMYLCASIGTGEDGQPQHFGDGTRLSIL.

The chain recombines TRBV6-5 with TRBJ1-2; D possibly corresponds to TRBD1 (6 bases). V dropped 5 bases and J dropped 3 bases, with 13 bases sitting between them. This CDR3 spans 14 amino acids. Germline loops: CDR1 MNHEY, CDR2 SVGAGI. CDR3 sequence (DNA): TGTGCCAGCAGTCGACAGGCGTACTACTATGGCTACACCTTC. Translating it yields CASSRQAYYYGYTF.

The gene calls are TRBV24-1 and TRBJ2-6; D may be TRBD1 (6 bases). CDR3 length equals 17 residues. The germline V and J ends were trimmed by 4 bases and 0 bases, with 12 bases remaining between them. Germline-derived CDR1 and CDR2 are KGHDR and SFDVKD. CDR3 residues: CATSDRDMRSGANVLTF. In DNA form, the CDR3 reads TGTGCCACCAGTGACCGGGACATGCGCTCTGGGGCCAACGTCCTGACTTTC.

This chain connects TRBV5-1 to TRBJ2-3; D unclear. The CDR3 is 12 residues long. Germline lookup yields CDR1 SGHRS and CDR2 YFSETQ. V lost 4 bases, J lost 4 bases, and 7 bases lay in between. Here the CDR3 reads CASSPPSDTQYF. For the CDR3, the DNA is TGCGCCAGCAGCCCCCCCTCAGATACGCAGTATTTT.